A single sample is the source of the 9 T cell receptor beta chains below, sequenced in a study of tumor-infiltrating lymphocytes in oesophageal squamous cell carcinoma. TCRdb re-called the PCR reads through MiXCR, storing one row per CDR3 protein. The top ten clones hold over 9.5% of a sample with about 21,000 distinct CDR3 sequences, roughly two fifths of them seen once. Specimen: normal esophageal tissue next to the tumor. Receptors originate from a male donor with esophageal squamous cell carcinoma.

The chain has TRBV7-2 and TRBJ2-1; 10 bases map to TRBD1. The DNA end is a closer match to TRBJ2-5, so the J assignment may be wrong. Germline CDR1 reads SGHTA; CDR2 reads FQGNSA. CDR3 length: 15 residues. CDR3 loop: CASSGGTGVRGTQYF. CDR3 nucleotide sequence: TGTGCCAGCAGCGGAGGGACAGGGGTTCGGGGGACCCAGTACTTC.

This clonotype was seen more than once but under ten times. The chain recombines TRBV12-3 or TRBV12-4 with TRBJ2-3, with D uncertain. V was clipped by 7 bases and J by 1 base, with 6 bases between them. The CDR3 runs 12 residues. For the CDR3, the DNA is TGTGCCAGCAATCGGGGCACAGATACGCAGTATTTT. Its translation is CASNRGTDTQYF.

Concerning this clonotype itself: One end of the junction is discordant with germline, which a read error may explain. The CDR3 region is CASSFAPSSGANVLTF. In DNA form, the CDR3 reads TGTGCCAGCAGCTTTGCCCCTAGCTCTGGGGCCAACGTCCTGACTTTC. The genes are TRBV5-3 and TRBJ2-6; D is uncertain. TRBV5-3 is placed among ORFs of uncertain function. The length of the CDR3 is 16 residues.

CDR3: CASSKRSGTEAFF. For the CDR3, the DNA is TGCGCCAGCAGTAAGAGGTCGGGGACTGAAGCTTTCTTT. J is TRBJ1-1 and V is TRBV10-1; D unclear. Germline assignment: CDR1 WNHNN and CDR2 SYGVQD (reference sequence). Trimming removed 5 bases from V and 5 bases from J, with 12 bases in between. The CDR3 loop spans 13 amino acids.

The chain is built from TRBV6-2 or TRBV6-3 and TRBJ2-5; the D gene could be TRBD1 or TRBD2 (5 bases each). The end of the DNA aligns better with TRBJ2-7, so the J call may be wrong. The CDR3 has 14 amino acids. Germline V CDR1 and CDR2: MNHEY, SVGEGT. This CDR3 is CASSYSRGNHEQYF. CDR3 sequence (DNA): TGTGCCAGCAGTTACAGCCGGGGCAACCACGAGCAGTACTTC.

Ten or more counts support this clonotype. The gene calls are TRBV6-4 and TRBJ2-6; 10 nucleotides align to TRBD1. Trimming took 7 bases from V and 3 from J; bases not matched to a gene: 6. The CDR3 consists of 16 residues. Per the germline V gene, CDR1 is MRHNA and CDR2 is SNTAGT. The CDR3 spells CASTRTGGSGANVLTF. Written as DNA, the CDR3 is TGTGCCAGCACCCGGACAGGGGGAAGTGGGGCCAACGTCCTGACTTTC.

The rearrangement joins TRBV7-6 to TRBJ2-1; D unresolved. The ends were cut back, 3 bases at V and 0 bases at J, with 9 bases in the middle. Germline V gene lookup returns CDR1 SGHVS and CDR2 FNYEAQ. The CDR3 contains 15 residues. The chain's CDR3 is CASSFTWSSYNEQFF. The CDR3 DNA sequence: TGTGCCAGCAGCTTTACATGGAGCTCCTACAATGAGCAGTTCTTC. Together with reference TRBV7-6 and TRBJ2-1, the CDR3 gives the full variable domain: GAGVSQSPRYKVTKRGQDVALRCDPISGHVSLYWYRQALGQGPEFLTYFNYEAQQDKSGLPNDRFSAERPEGSISTLTIQRTEQRDSAMYRCASSFTWSSYNEQFFGPGTRLTVL.

This clonotype was seen ten or more times. The chain uses TRBV28 and TRBJ2-1; the D gene is possibly TRBD2 (6 bases). V was cut by 1 base and J by 4 bases, with 14 bases left in between. The length of the CDR3 is 16 residues. The germline CDR1 and CDR2 sequences are MDHEN and SYDVKM. The CDR3 DNA reads as TGTGCCAGCAGTTTATCCATCGGGACTTATTACAATGAGCAGTTCTTC. The encoded protein is CASSLSIGTYYNEQFF. Combining the CDR3 with reference TRBV28 and TRBJ2-1 gives the whole variable domain DVKVTQSSRYLVKRTGEKVFLECVQDMDHENMFWYRQDPGLGLRLIYFSYDVKMKEKGDIPEGYSVSREKKERFSLILESASTNQTSMYLCASSLSIGTYYNEQFFGPGTRLTVL.

This clonotype appeared a few times. The CDR3 loop is CASSPSSGAQGEQFF. The CDR3 region has the DNA TGTGCCAGCAGCCCCTCTAGCGGGGCTCAGGGCGAGCAGTTCTTC. The rearrangement uses TRBV7-3 and TRBJ2-5, with 9 bases that match TRBD2. Near its end, the DNA agrees better with TRBJ2-1, so the J call may be wrong. CDR1 SGHTA and CDR2 FQGTGA come from the germline V gene. The CDR3 spans 15 residues.